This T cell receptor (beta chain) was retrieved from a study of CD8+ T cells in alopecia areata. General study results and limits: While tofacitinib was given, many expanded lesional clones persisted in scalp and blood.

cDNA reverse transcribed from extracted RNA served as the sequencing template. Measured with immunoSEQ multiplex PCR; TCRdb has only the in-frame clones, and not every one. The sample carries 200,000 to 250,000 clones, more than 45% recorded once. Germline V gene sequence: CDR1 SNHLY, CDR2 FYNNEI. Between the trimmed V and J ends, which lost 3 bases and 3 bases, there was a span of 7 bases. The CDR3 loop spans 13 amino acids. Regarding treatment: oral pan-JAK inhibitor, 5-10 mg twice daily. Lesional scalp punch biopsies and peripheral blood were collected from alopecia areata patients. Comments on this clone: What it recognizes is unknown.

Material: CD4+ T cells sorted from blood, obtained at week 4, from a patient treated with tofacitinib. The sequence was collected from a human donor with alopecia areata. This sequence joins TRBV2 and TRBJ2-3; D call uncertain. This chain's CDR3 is CASSDRPTDTQYF. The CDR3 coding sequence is TGTGCCAGCAGTGACAGACCGACAGATACGCAGTATTTT.